This T cell receptor (beta chain) was retrieved from a study of cytomegalovirus exposure and HLA in healthy donors. At the level of the study: The study's early data release held about 80 million unique TCRs from HLA-typed donors.

A multiplex PCR was run with 60 Vbeta primers and 13 Jbeta primers. Method: immunoSEQ multiplex PCR; TCRdb's copy keeps in-frame clones and lacks some. Of 110,000 or so clones in the sample, 60% to 85% were seen once. Points from the study as a whole: Clonal expansion was found to be greater in HLA-associated TCR beta chains than in equally common others in a later analysis.

On this clone: The antigen is not known.

The V end was cut by 7 bases, the J end by 2 bases, with 14 bases between. CDR1 SNHLY and CDR2 FYNNEI come from the germline V gene. This CDR3 is 14 amino acids long. The receptor's source is a man aged 45 to 65 in good health and CMV-seropositive. J is TRBJ2-5 and V is TRBV2, with D perhaps matching TRBD2 (5 bases). Sequencing input: PBMCs. CDR3 loop: CASNWLASQETQYF. As DNA, the CDR3 is TGTGCCAGCAACTGGCTAGCATCTCAAGAGACCCAGTACTTC.